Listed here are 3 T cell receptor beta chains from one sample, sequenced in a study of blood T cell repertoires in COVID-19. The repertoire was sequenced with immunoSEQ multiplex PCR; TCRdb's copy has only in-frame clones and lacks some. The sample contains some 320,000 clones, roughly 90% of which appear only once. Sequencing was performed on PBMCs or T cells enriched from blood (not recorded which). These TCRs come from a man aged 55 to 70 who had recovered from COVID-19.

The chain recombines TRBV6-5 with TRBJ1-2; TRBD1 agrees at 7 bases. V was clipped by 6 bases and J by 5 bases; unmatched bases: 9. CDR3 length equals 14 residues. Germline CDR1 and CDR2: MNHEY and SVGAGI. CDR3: CASRTYRGLYGYTF. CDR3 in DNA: TGTGCCAGCAGGACCTACAGGGGCCTGTATGGCTACACCTTC.

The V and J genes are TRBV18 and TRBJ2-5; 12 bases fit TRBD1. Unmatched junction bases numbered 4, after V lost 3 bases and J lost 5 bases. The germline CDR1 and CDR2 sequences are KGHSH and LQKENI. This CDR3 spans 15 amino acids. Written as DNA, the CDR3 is TGTGCCAGCTCACCGGGACAGGGGGCTGGGGAGACCCAGTACTTC. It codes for CASSPGQGAGETQYF.

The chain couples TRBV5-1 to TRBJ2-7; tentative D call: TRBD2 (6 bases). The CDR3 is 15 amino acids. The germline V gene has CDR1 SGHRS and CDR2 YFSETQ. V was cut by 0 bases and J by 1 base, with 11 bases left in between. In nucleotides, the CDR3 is TGCGCCAGCAGCTTGGGACTAGGAGAATCCTACGAGCAGTACTTC. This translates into CASSLGLGESYEQYF.